This T cell receptor (beta chain) appears in the sequencing data of a study of blood T cell repertoires in COVID-19. Participants were aged roughly 18 to 90 years, lived in around 22 US areas, and enrolled virtually. Participant reports of clinical history set cohort assignment. This clone turned up a few times. The table came from immunoSEQ multiplex PCR; TCRdb's copy has only in-frame clones and leaves some out. The table records about 400,000 clones, over 85% of them present only once. Germline CDR1 SQVTM, CDR2 ANQGSEA. The CDR3 consists of 13 residues. The V gene lost 0 bases and the J gene lost 1 base, with 6 bases spanning the gap.

Specimen: PBMCs or T cells enriched from blood (not recorded which). The rearrangement joins TRBV29-1 to TRBJ1-1; D is unclear. The receptor comes from a woman in her 30s who had recovered from COVID-19. CDR3 bases: TGCAGCGTTGAAGACAGGTGGAACACTGAAGCTTTCTTT. This gives the protein CSVEDRWNTEAFF.